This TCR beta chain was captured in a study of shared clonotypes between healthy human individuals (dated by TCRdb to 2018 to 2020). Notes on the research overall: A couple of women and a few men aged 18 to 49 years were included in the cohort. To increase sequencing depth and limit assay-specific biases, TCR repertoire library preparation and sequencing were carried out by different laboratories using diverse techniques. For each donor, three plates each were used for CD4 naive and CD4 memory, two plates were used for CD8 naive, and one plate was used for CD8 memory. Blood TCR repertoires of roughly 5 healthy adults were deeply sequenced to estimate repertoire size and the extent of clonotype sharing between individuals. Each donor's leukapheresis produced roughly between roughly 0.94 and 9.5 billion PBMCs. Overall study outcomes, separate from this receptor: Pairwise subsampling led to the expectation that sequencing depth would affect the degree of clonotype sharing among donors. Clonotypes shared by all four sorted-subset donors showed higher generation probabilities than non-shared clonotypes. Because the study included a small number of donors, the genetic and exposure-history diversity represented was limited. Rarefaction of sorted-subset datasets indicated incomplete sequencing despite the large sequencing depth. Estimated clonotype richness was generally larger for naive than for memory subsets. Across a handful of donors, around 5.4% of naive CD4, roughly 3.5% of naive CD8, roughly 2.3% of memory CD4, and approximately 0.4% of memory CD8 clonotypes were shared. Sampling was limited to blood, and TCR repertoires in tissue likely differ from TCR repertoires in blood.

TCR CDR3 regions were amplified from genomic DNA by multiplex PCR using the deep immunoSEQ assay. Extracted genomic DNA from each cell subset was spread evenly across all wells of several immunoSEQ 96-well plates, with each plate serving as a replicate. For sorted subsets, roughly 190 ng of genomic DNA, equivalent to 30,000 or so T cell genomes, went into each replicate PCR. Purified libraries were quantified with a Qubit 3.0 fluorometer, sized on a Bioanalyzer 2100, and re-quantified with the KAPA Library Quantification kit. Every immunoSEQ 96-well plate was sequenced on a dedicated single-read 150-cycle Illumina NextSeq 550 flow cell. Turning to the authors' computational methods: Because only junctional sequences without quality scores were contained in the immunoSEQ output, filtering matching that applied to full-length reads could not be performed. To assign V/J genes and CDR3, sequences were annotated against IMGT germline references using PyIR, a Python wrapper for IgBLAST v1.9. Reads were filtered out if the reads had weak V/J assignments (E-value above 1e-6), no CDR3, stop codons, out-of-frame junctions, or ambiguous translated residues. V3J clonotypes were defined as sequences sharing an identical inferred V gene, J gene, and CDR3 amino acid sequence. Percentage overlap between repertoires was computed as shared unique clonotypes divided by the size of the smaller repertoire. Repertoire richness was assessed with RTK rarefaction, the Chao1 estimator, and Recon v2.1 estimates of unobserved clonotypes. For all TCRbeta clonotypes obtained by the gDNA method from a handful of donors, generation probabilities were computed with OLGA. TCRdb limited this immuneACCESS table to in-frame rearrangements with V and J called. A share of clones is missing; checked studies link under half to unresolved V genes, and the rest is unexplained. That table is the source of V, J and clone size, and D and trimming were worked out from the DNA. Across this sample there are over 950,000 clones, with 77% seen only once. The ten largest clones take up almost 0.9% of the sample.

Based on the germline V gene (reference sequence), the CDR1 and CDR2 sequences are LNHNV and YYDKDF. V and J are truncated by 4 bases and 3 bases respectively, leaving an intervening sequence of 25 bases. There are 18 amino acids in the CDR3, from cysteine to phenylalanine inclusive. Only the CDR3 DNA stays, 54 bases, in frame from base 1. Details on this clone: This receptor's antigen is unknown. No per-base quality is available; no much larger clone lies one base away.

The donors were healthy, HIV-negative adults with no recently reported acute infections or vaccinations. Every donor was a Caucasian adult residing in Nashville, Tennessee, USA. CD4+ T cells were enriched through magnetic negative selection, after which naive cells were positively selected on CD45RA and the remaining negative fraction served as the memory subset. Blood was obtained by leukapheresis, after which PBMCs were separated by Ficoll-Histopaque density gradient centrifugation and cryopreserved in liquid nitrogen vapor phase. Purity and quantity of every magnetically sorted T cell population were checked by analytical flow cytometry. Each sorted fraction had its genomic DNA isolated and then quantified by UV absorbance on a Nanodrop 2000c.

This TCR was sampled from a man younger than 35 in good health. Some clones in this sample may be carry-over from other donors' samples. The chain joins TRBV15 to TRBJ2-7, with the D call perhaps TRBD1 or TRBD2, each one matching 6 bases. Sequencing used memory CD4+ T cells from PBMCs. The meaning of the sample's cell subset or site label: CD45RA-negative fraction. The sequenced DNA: TGTGCCACCAGCATTACGATCGCGGCGGCAGGGGAGGACTACGAGCAGTACTTC. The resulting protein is CATSITIAAAGEDYEQYF.